Below are 32 T cell receptor beta chains sequenced from a single sample in a study of human T cells and chemical hapten exposure. Time point defined: pre-sensitization, week 0. The treatment is: therapeutic diphenylcyclopropenone sensitization with weekly scalp DPC. TCRdb called the RACE reads again in MiXCR, with one record for every CDR3 protein. The data contain around 330,000 distinct CDR3 sequences, around 5.5% of them singletons. The sequenced sample was whole blood, obtained in connection with sensitization to the hapten diphenylcyclopropenone (DPC). The receptors here all came from a woman between 18 and 30 years old with alopecia areata. Some clones in this sample may be carry-over from other donors' samples.

This clonotype came up a few times. This sequence joins TRBV12-3 or TRBV12-4 and TRBJ2-4; TRBD1 matches at 10 bases. CDR3 length: 14 residues. V trimming: 7 bases; J trimming: 7 bases; junction bases outside the gene matches: 7. CDR3 nucleotide sequence: TGTGCCAGCACCGGGACAGGGGCTGGGAACATTCAGTACTTC. Its protein product is CASTGTGAGNIQYF.

This chain joins TRBV27 and TRBJ2-3; D call uncertain. The germline CDR1 and CDR2 sequences are MNHEY and SMNVEV (reference sequence). V was clipped by 6 bases and J by 4 bases, with 14 bases between them. CDR3 length: 14 residues. CDR3 sequence reads: CASSPTTPADTQYF. CDR3 in DNA: TGTGCCAGCAGCCCAACCACACCGGCAGATACGCAGTATTTT.

Ten or more counts support this clonotype. This chain joins TRBV5-5 and TRBJ2-4; 7 bases line up with TRBD1. This CDR3 region has 12 residues. CDR1 is SGHKS and CDR2 is YYEKEE in the germline V gene (reference sequence). Germline trimming cut 4 bases from V and 6 bases from J; bases unmatched to any gene: 1. The CDR3 bases are TGTGCCAGCAGCCGGACAGGAAACATTCAGTACTTC. It yields the protein CASSRTGNIQYF.

A word on this clonotype: Germline is not matched at one junction end, which may reflect a read error. CDR3 sequence (DNA): TGTGCTAGCAGCTTAGGAGGGACACCCCCGGAGACCCAGTACTTC. It is translated as CASSLGGTPPETQYF. The chain recombines TRBV7-7 with TRBJ2-5; D assignment may be TRBD1 or TRBD2 (6 bases each). The CDR3 extends over 15 amino acids. Germline-derived CDR1 and CDR2 are SSHAT and FNYEAQ (reference sequence).

This clonotype was observed a handful of times. The chain joins TRBV4-2 to TRBJ2-5, with D possibly matching TRBD1 (6 bases). The CDR3 is made up of 15 amino acids. Trimming took off 2 bases at V and 5 bases at J, with 15 bases between the two ends. Per the germline V gene, CDR1 is LGHNA and CDR2 is YNFKEQ. The CDR3 spells CASSQTGSGVETQYF. CDR3 DNA: TGTGCCAGCAGCCAAACAGGGTCGGGCGTTGAGACCCAGTACTTC.

This clonotype was found a few times. The V call is TRBV3-1, the J call TRBJ1-2; D gene unclear. The length of the CDR3 is 12 residues. Germline assignment: CDR1 LGHDT and CDR2 YNNKEL (reference sequence). V lost 3 bases and J 1 base, leaving 3 bases between the germline ends. The CDR3, as DNA: TGTGCCAGCAGCCACAGTAACTATGGCTACACCTTC. Encoded protein: CASSHSNYGYTF. The whole variable domain, filled in from reference TRBV3-1 and TRBJ1-2, reads DTAVSQTPKYLVTQMGNDKSIKCEQNLGHDTMYWYKQDSKKFLKIMFSYNNKELIINETVPNRFSPKSPDKAHLNLHINSLELGDSAVYFCASSHSNYGYTFGSGTRLTVV.

The rearrangement joins TRBV5-1 to TRBJ2-7, with 10 positions matching TRBD1. In germline, CDR1 is SGHRS, CDR2 YFSETQ. CDR3 length: 17 amino acids. J gave up 4 bases and V 0 bases, and 10 bases lay outside the gene matches. Written as DNA, the CDR3 is TGCGCCAGCAGCTTGGTCGGGCCCGGGACAGGGGAATACGAGCAGTACTTC. This encodes CASSLVGPGTGEYEQYF.

This clonotype has just a few counts. The V and J genes are TRBV10-3 and TRBJ2-3; 9 positions match TRBD2. Unmatched junction bases numbered 7, after V lost 4 bases and J lost 5 bases. The CDR3 is 15 amino acids. Per the germline V gene, CDR1 is ENHRY and CDR2 is SYGVKD. The CDR3 coding sequence is TGTGCCATCAGTGGGCTAGCGGGGAGAGAAGATACGCAGTATTTT. Protein sequence: CAISGLAGREDTQYF.

Many counts were recorded for this clonotype. The CDR3 DNA follows: TGCGCCAGCAGCGCGGGACTCTATAATTCACCCCTCCACTTT. This codes for CASSAGLYNSPLHF. The V and J genes are TRBV5-1 and TRBJ1-6, with D possibly being TRBD1 (5 bases). The V gene's germline CDR1 is SGHRS and CDR2 YFSETQ. This CDR3 contains 14 residues. Trimming pared 4 bases from V and 3 bases from J, leaving 8 bases between.

This clonotype was seen many times. This sequence joins TRBV12-3 or TRBV12-4 and TRBJ2-3, with D tentatively TRBD2 (6 bases). The CDR3 consists of 14 residues. The V end was cut by 6 bases, the J end by 6 bases, with 16 bases between. Here the CDR3 reads CASRPGLLEDTQYF. Here the CDR3 DNA reads TGTGCCAGCAGACCGGGACTCCTGGAGGATACGCAGTATTTT.

This clonotype appeared a few times. V and J are TRBV28 and TRBJ2-7; the D gene is possibly TRBD1 (6 bases). Germline V gene lookup returns CDR1 MDHEN and CDR2 SYDVKM. Deletions cut 6 bases from V and 3 bases from J, with 18 bases between. This CDR3 spans 15 amino acids. The chain's CDR3 is CASSPRGPGLYEQYF. Written as DNA, the CDR3 is TGTGCCAGCAGCCCCAGGGGCCCAGGGCTCTACGAGCAGTACTTC.

The V gene is TRBV7-2, the J gene TRBJ2-3; D call uncertain. CDR1 SGHTA and CDR2 FQGNSA come from the germline V gene. V lost 5 bases, J lost 3 bases, and 6 bases lay in between. The CDR3 is made up of 12 amino acids. The CDR3 is CASSPWTDTQYF. CDR3 DNA sequence: TGTGCCAGCAGCCCATGGACAGATACGCAGTATTTT.

This clonotype was seen more than once but under ten times. The rearrangement joins TRBV11-1 to TRBJ2-3, with no clear D. The CDR3 extends over 14 amino acids. The ends were cut back, 5 bases at V and 2 bases at J, with 11 bases in the middle. Germline-derived CDR1 and CDR2 are SGHAT and FQDESV (reference sequence). CDR3 region: CASSEMVLTDTQYF. Written as DNA, the CDR3 is TGTGCCAGCAGCGAGATGGTCCTCACAGATACGCAGTATTTT.

The table lists this clonotype with many counts. The chain combines TRBV7-6 with TRBJ2-6; 10 positions match TRBD1. The CDR3 covers 18 residues. Unmatched junction bases numbered 9, after V lost 5 bases and J lost 2 bases. From germline, CDR1 is SGHVS and CDR2 FNYEAQ. The CDR3 DNA follows: TGTGCCAGCAGCCCCAGACAGGGGGCGCCGACTGGGGCCAACGTCCTGACTTTC. Its protein product is CASSPRQGAPTGANVLTF.

This clonotype was seen only a few times. Here the CDR3 DNA reads TGTGCCAGCAGTTTAGTGAGGGCCCCTAACTATGGCTACACCTTC. Protein product: CASSLVRAPNYGYTF. The chain couples TRBV12-3 or TRBV12-4 to TRBJ1-2; no clear D gene. The length of the CDR3 is 15 residues. V shed 1 base and J shed 0 bases, with 9 bases lying between them.

CDR3 DNA sequence: TGTGCCAGCAGCCCAGATTCCTCCTATGGCTACACCTTC. It yields the protein CASSPDSSYGYTF. The chain links TRBV7-2 to TRBJ1-2; D is unresolved. Germline V lookup: CDR1 SGHTA, CDR2 FQGNSA. V was cut by 5 bases and J by 4 bases, with 11 bases left in between. The CDR3 sequence is 13 residues long. Full variable domain (rest looked up from reference TRBV7-2 and TRBJ1-2): GAGVSQSPSNKVTEKGKDVELRCDPISGHTALYWYRQSLGQGLEFLIYFQGNSAPDKSGLPSDRFSAERTGGSVSTLTIQRTQQEDSAVYLCASSPDSSYGYTFGSGTRLTVV.

Note on this clonotype: A much more abundant neighbour one base away suggests this may be a read error. J is TRBJ1-1 and V is TRBV7-9; D unresolved. The CDR3 extends over 13 amino acids. Per germline, CDR1 SEHNR and CDR2 FQNEAQ (reference sequence). V lost 5 bases to trimming and J lost 8 bases, with 15 bases between them. The CDR3 nucleotides read TGTGCCAGCAGCCCGCTAGACTGGACCGAAGCTTTCTTT. Its translation: CASSPLDWTEAFF. Based on the CDR3 plus reference TRBV7-9 and TRBJ1-1, the full variable domain is DTGVSQNPRHKITKRGQNVTFRCDPISEHNRLYWYRQTLGQGPEFLTYFQNEAQLEKSRLLSDRFSAERPKGSFSTLEIQRTEQGDSAMYLCASSPLDWTEAFFGQGTRLTVV.

The chain employs TRBV12-5 and TRBJ1-2, with D perhaps matching TRBD1 (6 bases). The CDR3 length is 19 residues. V was pared by 0 bases and J by 1 base, with 21 bases between. Germline values: CDR1 LGHNT, CDR2 FRNRAP. DNA for the CDR3: TGTGCTAGTGGTTTGGTAGTCACAGGCAGCATAGGGGGTAACTATGGCTACACCTTC. This sequence encodes CASGLVVTGSIGGNYGYTF.

This clonotype was counted between two and nine times. CDR3 sequence reads: CASSLVTTALSNYGYTF. In DNA, the CDR3 is TGTGCCAGCAGCTTAGTTACGACAGCACTATCTAACTATGGCTACACCTTC. The J gene is TRBJ1-2, the V gene TRBV7-2, with D perhaps TRBD1 (5 bases). The V end lost 1 base, the J end lost 0 bases, and 15 bases lay between the germline ends. The CDR3 totals 17 residues. CDR1 and CDR2 from the germline V gene are SGHTA and FQGNSA.

This clonotype was found a few times. This chain links TRBV20-1 with TRBJ2-3; D gene unclear. Trimming took 4 bases from V and 8 from J, leaving 16 bases between them. This CDR3 contains 13 residues. Germline V gene data show CDR1 as DFQATT and CDR2 as SNEGSKA (reference sequence). CDR3 DNA: TGCAGTGCTATTTCCTCCCCAACTATTACGCAGTATTTT. Protein product: CSAISSPTITQYF.

This clonotype was counted many times. In nucleotides, the CDR3 is TGTGCCAGCAGCTTAAGCGGGGGGGCCCTATTTGATGAGCAGTTCTTC. Protein sequence: CASSLSGGALFDEQFF. This chain uses TRBV7-2 with TRBJ2-1; TRBD2 matches 10 bases. V lost 2 bases, J lost 8 bases, and 9 bases stayed unmatched. This CDR3 region has 16 residues. Germline CDR1 reads SGHTA; CDR2 reads FQGNSA.

Only a few counts were recorded for this clonotype. The rearrangement uses TRBV28 and TRBJ2-3; 9 nucleotides match TRBD1. The CDR3 consists of 17 residues. V was clipped by 3 bases and J by 1 base; unmatched bases: 8. Germline-derived CDR1 and CDR2 are MDHEN and SYDVKM. Written as DNA, the CDR3 is TGTGCCAGCAGTTTGAAACAGGGGGCGAAGGGCACAGATACGCAGTATTTT. Protein: CASSLKQGAKGTDTQYF.

This clonotype was recorded a few times. V gene TRBV7-9 combines with J gene TRBJ2-6; no reliable D call. The V end was cut by 3 bases, the J end by 2 bases, with 17 bases between. Germline V gene data show CDR1 as SEHNR and CDR2 as FQNEAQ (reference sequence). This CDR3 is 18 amino acids long. The CDR3 coding sequence is TGTGCCAGCAGCTTCCCCCGGCAGAAGGTGACTGGGGCCAACGTCCTGACTTTC. Translation: CASSFPRQKVTGANVLTF.

This clonotype was observed a few times. The chain links TRBV5-8 to TRBJ1-6, with D perhaps matching TRBD1 (5 bases). Trimming shortened V by 7 bases and J by 0 bases, and 14 bases separated the two germline ends. Germline CDR1 reads SGHTS; CDR2 reads YDEGEE. CDR3 length: 16 residues. CDR3 sequence (DNA): TGTGCCAGCTCTCCGACAGTCGTCTCCTATAATTCACCCCTCCACTTT. Translation gives CASSPTVVSYNSPLHF. The entire variable domain, with the rest obtained from reference TRBV5-8 and TRBJ1-6, is as follows: EAGVTQSPTHLIKTRGQQATLRCSPISGHTSVYWYQQALGLGLQFLLWYDEGEERNRGNFPPRFSGRQFPNYSSELNVNALELEDSALYLCASSPTVVSYNSPLHFGNGTRLTVT.

The chain employs TRBV10-2 and TRBJ2-3; 11 bases map to TRBD2. Germline V gene data show CDR1 as WSHSY and CDR2 as SAAADI. V was pared by 9 bases and J by 4 bases, with 3 bases of the junction left unmatched. The CDR3 spans 13 residues. The CDR3, as DNA: TGCGCCAGTAGCGGGGGGGCCCCAGATACGCAGTATTTT. Its protein is CASSGGAPDTQYF.

This clonotype was recorded at least ten times. The J gene is TRBJ1-6, the V gene TRBV7-8; 7 bases are a match to TRBD1. Trimming removed 2 bases from V and 3 bases from J; junction bases left unmatched: 4. The CDR3 spans 16 residues. Germline CDR1 reads SGHVS; CDR2 reads FQNEAQ. The CDR3 here is CASSLPGTVYNSPLHF. CDR3 nucleotides: TGTGCCAGCAGCTTACCAGGGACAGTCTATAATTCACCCCTCCACTTT.

This clonotype has more than one count but fewer than ten. The J gene is TRBJ1-5, the V gene TRBV6-5; perhaps TRBD1 as D (6 bases). The V gene lost 0 bases and the J gene lost 2 bases, with 14 bases spanning the gap. This CDR3 comprises 17 residues. Germline V gene sequence: CDR1 MNHEY, CDR2 SVGAGI. The CDR3 sequence: CASSYSGGGSGNQPQHF. CDR3 bases: TGTGCCAGCAGTTACTCGGGGGGGGGCTCGGGCAATCAGCCCCAGCATTTT.

This clonotype has a count of ten or more. The chain is built from TRBV6-2 or TRBV6-3 and TRBJ1-6; a possible D gene is TRBD1 (5 bases). Germline V lookup: CDR1 MNHEY, CDR2 SVGEGT. The V gene lost 2 bases and the J gene lost 0 bases, with 11 bases spanning the gap. The CDR3 contains 17 residues. CDR3 sequence (DNA): TGTGCCAGCAGTTACCTGGTCGGGACCTCCTATAATTCACCCCTCCACTTT. It specifies CASSYLVGTSYNSPLHF.

This clonotype has only a few counts. This chain joins TRBV9 and TRBJ2-1; D might be TRBD1 (5 bases). Germline-derived CDR1 and CDR2 are SGDLS and YYNGEE. This CDR3 comprises 14 residues. Trimming took off 4 bases at V and 7 bases at J, with 15 bases between the two ends. CDR3 DNA: TGTGCCAGCAGCTCCTGGACATCGGCGAATGAGCAGTTCTTC. Amino acid sequence: CASSSWTSANEQFF. Complete variable domain (other parts from reference TRBV9 and TRBJ2-1): DSGVTQTPKHLITATGQRVTLRCSPRSGDLSVYWYQQSLDQGLQFLIQYYNGEERAKGNILERFSAQQFPDLHSELNLSSLELGDSALYFCASSSWTSANEQFFGPGTRLTVL.

This clonotype came up a few times. The chain links TRBV11-2 to TRBJ2-5; D is perhaps TRBD1 or TRBD2 (5 bases each). Trimming shortened V by 2 bases and J by 5 bases, and 9 bases separated the two germline ends. Germline assignment: CDR1 SGHAT and CDR2 FQNNGV. The CDR3 loop spans 13 amino acids. The CDR3 reads CASSLFWGETQYF. The CDR3 DNA reads as TGTGCCAGCAGCTTATTTTGGGGGGAGACCCAGTACTTC.

The table lists this clonotype with a few counts. The chain links TRBV5-6 to TRBJ2-5, with 7 bases identical to TRBD2. The CDR3 consists of 16 residues. V lost 5 bases to trimming and J lost 2 bases; unmatched junction nucleotides: 12. From germline, CDR1 is SGHDT and CDR2 YYEEEE. The CDR3 nucleotides read TGTGCCAGCAGACTTGCCGGGGGGATAACTCAAGAGACCCAGTACTTC. This translates into CASRLAGGITQETQYF.

The chain uses TRBV29-1 and TRBJ2-7; TRBD2 matches at 10 bases. Germline V lookup: CDR1 SQVTM, CDR2 ANQGSEA. J was trimmed by 3 bases and V by 1 base; bases with no gene match: 3. This CDR3 region has 14 residues. CDR3 sequence reads: CSVEGLAGGYEQYF. CDR3 bases: TGCAGCGTTGAAGGACTAGCGGGCGGCTACGAGCAGTACTTC.